These T cell receptor beta chains were read from a single sample in a study of blood T cell repertoires in COVID-19. TCRdb's copy holds only in-frame clones and misses some; the assay was immunoSEQ multiplex PCR. The sample consists of nearly 250,000 clones, 86% of them appearing once. Sequenced input: peripheral blood. The receptors were sampled from a woman in her sixties or seventies who had recovered from COVID-19. Both conserved end residues are part of each CDR3. Each record gives: D gene, J gene, V gene, clone size, CDR3 DNA, CDR3 protein. D genes are given only for firm matches. Where a row states a size, it is once, few, many or the class of an expanded clone; other rows omit it.

>-|TRBJ1-3|TRBV10-3|-
TGTGCCATCAGTGAAGCGAATGGCTCTGGAAACACCATATATTTT
CAISEANGSGNTIYF
>TRBD1|TRBJ2-7|TRBV19|-
TGTGCCAGTAAGCCGGTCGGACAGGGGGCTTACGAGCAGTACTTC
CASKPVGQGAYEQYF
>-|TRBJ2-5|TRBV9|-
TGTGCCAGCAGCGTAGTCCCCGCCGACTGGGAGACCCAGTACTTC
CASSVVPADWETQYF
>-|TRBJ1-4|TRBV5-6|-
TGTGCCAGCGTATCGGCAGGGACTAATGAAAAACTGTTTTTT
CASVSAGTNEKLFF
>-|TRBJ2-1|TRBV10-3|-
TGTGCCATCAGTAATACAGGGAATGAGCAGTTCTTC
CAISNTGNEQFF
>-|TRBJ2-2|TRBV6-5|-
TGTGCCAGCTCTAAATACACCGGGGAGCTGTTTTTT
CASSKYTGELFF
>TRBD1|TRBJ2-7|TRBV9|-
TGTGCCAGCAGCGGAACAGGGGCCTACGAGCAGTACTTC
CASSGTGAYEQYF
>-|TRBJ1-5|TRBV19|-
TGTGCCAGTACTACCTGGGTCGGGGGGTTCCAGCCCCAGCATTTT
CASTTWVGGFQPQHF
>-|TRBJ2-2|TRBV11-2|-
TGTGCCAGCAGCTTAGGGGACTTCGGGGAGCTGTTTTTT
CASSLGDFGELFF
>-|TRBJ1-2|TRBV6-5|-
TGTGCCAGCTGTTCGGGTGGAGGCTACACCTTC
CASCSGGGYTF
>TRBD1|TRBJ1-1|TRBV5-1|few
TGCGCCAGCAGCCAAGTCTACAGGGGTTCGACTGAAGCTTTCTTT
CASSQVYRGSTEAFF
>-|TRBJ2-3|TRBV7-6|-
TGTGCCAGCAGCTCCTTAGGGGGGGCACCAGATACGCAGTATTTT
CASSSLGGAPDTQYF
>TRBD1|TRBJ2-5|TRBV6-2/TRBV6-3|-
TGTGCCAGCAGCTCTCCTCCGGGACAGGGCCTTGAGACCCAGTACTTC
CASSSPPGQGLETQYF
>TRBD1|TRBJ1-1|TRBV6-5|-
TGTGCCAGCAGCTTGTCCCGGGACAGTGACGAAGCTTTCTTT
CASSLSRDSDEAFF
>-|TRBJ1-2|TRBV9|-
TGTGCCAGCAGCCCCGAACCCGGGGTTGGCTACACCTTC
CASSPEPGVGYTF
>-|TRBJ2-2|TRBV5-6|once
TGTGCCAGCAGCTTAGCCGGGGCGAACACCGGGGAGCTGTTTTTT
CASSLAGANTGELFF
>-|TRBJ2-5|TRBV6-6|-
TGTGCCAGCGGGGGGGCAGAGACCCAGTACTTC
CASGGAETQYF
>TRBD2|TRBJ2-7|TRBV10-2|-
TGCGCCAGCAGTGAGAGGTTCGGGGGGGTCCCCTACGAGCAGTACTTC
CASSERFGGVPYEQYF
>TRBD2|TRBJ2-7|TRBV27|-
TGTGCCAGCAGTCTGTTAGCGGGGAGGAGCTCCTACGAGCAGTACTTC
CASSLLAGRSSYEQYF
>-|TRBJ2-7|TRBV7-8|-
TGTGCCAGCAGTGCACCGACCTCCGGCGGGGTTTACTACGAGCAGTACTTC
CASSAPTSGGVYYEQYF
>TRBD1|TRBJ2-5|TRBV2|-
TGTGCCAGCAGTGAGCAAGGGGGCGTCGGGGAGACCCAGTACTTC
CASSEQGGVGETQYF
>TRBD2|TRBJ2-5|TRBV15|-
TGTGCCACCAGCAGAGGACTAGCGGGGGGATTCCAAGAGACCCAGTACTTC
CATSRGLAGGFQETQYF
>-|TRBJ1-1|TRBV4-2|once
TGTGCCAGCAGCCGAATGGAGTGGGGGGGCGGCACTGAAGCTTTCTTT
CASSRMEWGGGTEAFF
>TRBD2|TRBJ2-1|TRBV4-2|-
TGTGCCAGCAGCCAAGAGCCTAGCGGGGCCTCCTACAATGAGCAGTTCTTC
CASSQEPSGASYNEQFF
>TRBD1|TRBJ2-2|TRBV9|-
TGTGCCAGCAGCTGGGGGAACAGGGGGAACACCGGGGAGCTGTTTTTT
CASSWGNRGNTGELFF
>TRBD1|TRBJ1-5|TRBV10-1|-
TGCGCCAGCAGCCACACAGGGGGCAATGGCCCCTACTATAGCAATCAGCCCCAGCATTTT
CASSHTGGNGPYYSNQPQHF
>-|TRBJ2-3|TRBV18|-
TGTGCGTCCGCCTCGGGGGATACGCAGTATTTT
CASASGDTQYF
>-|TRBJ2-6|TRBV5-1|-
TGCGCCAGCAGCTTGGCTGGGGCCGGGGCCAACGTCCTGACTTTC
CASSLAGAGANVLTF
>TRBD1|TRBJ2-5|TRBV5-1|-
TGCGCCAGCAGCGTATTAGGGGGCGCGTATGGAGAGACCCAGTACTTC
CASSVLGGAYGETQYF
>TRBD1|TRBJ1-6|TRBV4-2|-
TGTGCCAGCAGCCAAGCAGGGGGCGATTATTCACCCCTCCACTTT
CASSQAGGDYSPLHF
>-|TRBJ1-4|TRBV3-1/TRBV3-2|-
TGTGCCAGCAGCCAAGAGGGGGGAGGGTTTGAAAAACTGTTTTTT
CASSQEGGGFEKLFF
>-|TRBJ2-7|TRBV10-3|-
TGTGCCATCAGGCTTGAGCGGAGCTCCTACGAGCAGTACTTC
CAIRLERSSYEQYF
>-|TRBJ2-2|TRBV5-1|-
TGCGCCAGCAGCTTTAACCAGGGTTTCACCGGGGAGCTGTTTTTT
CASSFNQGFTGELFF
>TRBD1|TRBJ1-2|TRBV2|few
TGTGCCAGCAGTGGCGACAGGGGTTCTGGCTACACCTTC
CASSGDRGSGYTF
>TRBD2|TRBJ2-2|TRBV28|-
TGTGCCAGCAGAGCAGGCGGGGGGGCGTTCACCGGGGAGCTGTTTTTT
CASRAGGGAFTGELFF
>-|TRBJ1-5|TRBV18|-
TGTGCCAGCTCACCTTCGGGTTCGAGCAATCAGCCCCAGCATTTT
CASSPSGSSNQPQHF
>TRBD2|TRBJ2-3|TRBV27|once
TGTGCCAGCAGTCCCCACGGCGCCCGGGGGGGTATAGGATATACGCAGTATTTT
CASSPHGARGGIGYTQYF
>-|TRBJ2-7|TRBV6-6|-
TGTGCCAGCTCCCCCCGGGGTGTCGAGCAGTACTTC
CASSPRGVEQYF
>-|TRBJ2-4|TRBV11-2|-
TGTGCCAGCATCCTACACCCGGGGTCGTCCAAAAACATTCAGTACTTC
CASILHPGSSKNIQYF
>TRBD1|TRBJ2-1|TRBV29-1|-
TGCAGCGTTTCTGACAGGGCTCCGTACAATGAGCAGTTCTTC
CSVSDRAPYNEQFF